Listed here are 8 T cell receptor beta chains from one sample, sequenced in a study of cytomegalovirus exposure and HLA in healthy donors. The primer mix had 60 Vbeta and 13 Jbeta primers. Sequenced by immunoSEQ multiplex PCR; TCRdb stores in-frame clones only, minus some. The data hold 95,000 to 100,000 clones, with about 80% observed a single time. Sequenced material: PBMCs. Source of these receptors: a man between 40 and 49 years old in good health and CMV-seronegative.

This chain connects TRBV19 to TRBJ1-5, with D perhaps matching TRBD1 (5 bases). This CDR3 has 15 amino acids. Trimming removed 3 bases at V and 7 bases at J, with 16 bases between. Germline V gene lookup returns CDR1 LNHDA and CDR2 SQIVND (reference sequence). The CDR3 nucleotides are TGTGCCAGTAGTATGATTATAAGGGGCACCCAGCCCCAGCATTTT. Translating gives CASSMIIRGTQPQHF.

The genes are TRBV2 and TRBJ1-1, with D possibly being TRBD1 (5 bases). V lost 3 bases and J 3 bases, leaving 11 bases between the germline ends. The CDR3 extends over 14 amino acids. Per the germline V gene, CDR1 is SNHLY and CDR2 is FYNNEI. DNA of the CDR3: TGTGCCAGCAGTGACCAGGGATCGCACACTGAAGCTTTCTTT. It yields the protein CASSDQGSHTEAFF.

This sequence joins TRBV5-1 and TRBJ1-6; unclear D gene. Trimming left V 0 bases short and J 7 bases short, with 11 bases between. Germline assignment: CDR1 SGHRS and CDR2 YFSETQ. CDR3 length: 15 amino acids. The CDR3 sequence: CASSLDVSGNSPLHF. CDR3 coding DNA: TGCGCCAGCAGCTTGGACGTTTCAGGAAATTCACCCCTCCACTTT.

The chain has TRBV7-2 and TRBJ2-3; possibly TRBD2 for D (5 bases). Germline V gene lookup returns CDR1 SGHTA and CDR2 FQGNSA. This CDR3 has 13 amino acids. Trimming pared 3 bases from V and 2 bases from J, leaving 6 bases between. CDR3: CASSLDFTDTQYF. Here the CDR3 DNA reads TGTGCCAGCAGCTTGGACTTCACAGATACGCAGTATTTT.

The gene calls are TRBV4-2 and TRBJ2-3; 12 bases match TRBD2. The CDR3 has 18 residues. V shed 1 base, J shed 1 base, and the junction held 6 bases outside the gene matches. Per the germline V gene, CDR1 is LGHNA and CDR2 is YNFKEQ. The chain's CDR3 is CASSQAMWTSGGTDTQYF. The CDR3 coding sequence is TGTGCCAGCAGCCAAGCTATGTGGACTAGCGGGGGCACAGATACGCAGTATTTT.

DNA of the CDR3: TGTGCCAGCAGCTTGCCAGAGAACACTGAAGCTTTCTTT. Encoded protein: CASSLPENTEAFF. The chain has TRBV7-9 and TRBJ1-1; D unresolved. Germline CDR1 and CDR2: SEHNR and FQNEAQ (reference sequence). V dropped 3 bases and J dropped 1 base, with 6 bases sitting between them. This CDR3 contains 13 residues.

The chain uses TRBV7-2 and TRBJ2-7; weak D call: TRBD2 (6 bases). CDR1 and CDR2 from the germline V gene are SGHTA and FQGNSA. Trimming took 7 bases from V and 0 from J, leaving 10 bases between them. CDR3 length: 13 residues. The CDR3 DNA reads TGTGCCAGCATGGGCGGGGCCTCCTACGAGCAGTACTTC. The encoded protein is CASMGGASYEQYF.

The chain couples TRBV20-1 to TRBJ2-5; no reliable D call. The tail of the sequence fits TRBJ2-7 better, so the J call may be wrong. CDR1 is DFQATT and CDR2 is SNEGSKA in the germline V gene (reference sequence). The CDR3 spans 11 residues. CDR3 protein: CSAPRDYEQYF. CDR3 nucleotides: TGCAGTGCCCCTAGGGACTACGAGCAGTACTTC.